A single sample gave rise to the 5 T cell receptor beta chains below, sequenced in a study of T cell repertoires in cytomegalovirus infection. TCRdb ran MiXCR on the reads and lists one entry per CDR3 protein. The table records 900,000 to 950,000 distinct CDR3 sequences, 31% of them present only once. Their specific antigens are unknown. The sample was cultured CD8+ T cells from PBMCs, taken from culture after CMV antigen stimulation. The receptors were sampled from a human donor in good health (CMV status not recorded). Some clones in this sample may be carry-over from other donors' samples.

This clonotype has at least ten counts. The V and J genes are TRBV7-6 and TRBJ2-7, with TRBD1 matching over 7 bases. V shed 4 bases, J shed 1 base, and the junction held 7 bases outside the gene matches. Per germline, CDR1 SGHVS and CDR2 FNYEAQ. The CDR3 runs 15 residues. In nucleotides, the CDR3 is TGTGCCAGCAGCTCAACCGGGACAGCTTCCTACGAGCAGTACTTC. Protein product: CASSSTGTASYEQYF.

This chain links TRBV4-1 with TRBJ2-2, with 8 bases lining up with TRBD1. The V and J ends lost 10 bases and 4 bases, in that order; junction bases with no gene match: 5. The CDR3 has 13 amino acids. Germline V gene data show CDR1 as MGHRA and CDR2 as YSYEKL. The chain's CDR3 is CATQGARTGELFF. CDR3 DNA: TGCGCCACGCAGGGGGCGCGCACCGGGGAGCTGTTTTTT.

V usage is TRBV20-1 and J usage is TRBJ1-2; no firm D call. CDR3 length equals 12 residues. Trimming took 3 bases from V and 7 from J, leaving 12 bases between them. Looked up from germline, CDR1 is DFQATT and CDR2 is SNEGSKA (reference sequence). CDR3 sequence (DNA): TGCAGTGCTAGTCCTTATTGGGCTGGCTACACCTTC. This sequence encodes CSASPYWAGYTF.

This clonotype came up a few times. This chain joins TRBV5-5 and TRBJ2-1; 8 nucleotides agree with TRBD1. The V and J ends lost 4 bases and 4 bases, in that order; junction bases with no gene match: 7. The CDR3 contains 15 residues. CDR1 is SGHKS and CDR2 is YYEKEE in the germline V gene (reference sequence). CDR3 amino acids: CASSMTGDHYNEQFF. The CDR3 nucleotides are TGTGCCAGCAGCATGACAGGGGACCATTACAATGAGCAGTTCTTC.

Comments on this clonotype: A read error may explain this, as a much larger clone is one base away. CDR3 bases: TGTGCCAACAGCTCGGACAGACTCACCGGGGAGCTGTTTTTT. This codes for CANSSDRLTGELFF. The rearrangement joins TRBV7-2 to TRBJ2-2; D perhaps matches TRBD1 (6 bases). The CDR3 runs to 14 residues. CDR1 is SGHTA, CDR2 FQGNSA, per germline.